The 20 T cell receptor beta chains below were found in one sample sequenced in a study of post-analysis software for immune sequencing data. What these receptors recognize is not known. The study, taken as a whole, reports: Comparison of patients with controls showed five or six TRBV segments more frequent in patients, TRBV5-6, TRBV5-1 and TRBV20-1 among them.

Prepared TCR beta cDNA libraries contained unique molecular identifiers. Using its own MiXCR run on the PCR reads, TCRdb lists one record per CDR3 protein. There are 350,000 to 500,000 distinct CDR3 sequences in the sample; roughly 38% occur only once, and about 7.6% lies in the top ten. The material sequenced was blood. Every receptor here comes from a girl aged 2 to 9 with multiple sclerosis.

The V and J genes are TRBV5-1 and TRBJ2-3; D may be TRBD2 (5 bases). V lost 4 bases, J lost 4 bases, and 13 bases lay in between. This CDR3 is built from 14 residues. Germline V gene data show CDR1 as SGHRS and CDR2 as YFSETQ. CDR3 bases: TGCGCCAGCAGCCGTCCCGTGGAGGCAGATACGCAGTATTTT. As protein: CASSRPVEADTQYF.

V gene TRBV14 combines with J gene TRBJ1-4, with D unclear. Germline CDR1 SGHDN, CDR2 FVKESK. This CDR3 comprises 13 residues. Trimming left V 1 base short and J 6 bases short, with 6 bases between. Here the CDR3 DNA reads TGTGCCAGCAGCCAAGCGCAGTATGAAAAACTGTTTTTT. It yields the protein CASSQAQYEKLFF. The full variable domain, in which reference TRBV14 and TRBJ1-4 provide the parts outside the CDR3, is EAGVTQFPSHSVIEKGQTVTLRCDPISGHDNLYWYRRVMGKEIKFLLHFVKESKQDESGMPNNRFLAERTGGTYSTLKVQPAELEDSGVYFCASSQAQYEKLFFGSGTQLSVL.

The chain carries TRBV7-9 and TRBJ2-5; D may be TRBD1 or TRBD2 (6 bases each). The germline CDR1 and CDR2 sequences are SEHNR and FQNEAQ (reference sequence). This CDR3 spans 15 amino acids. V lost 4 bases, J lost 2 bases, and 14 bases lay in between. The CDR3 nucleotides read TGTGCCAGCAGCTCCAATCGAGGGGGGCAAGAGACCCAGTACTTC. Residues: CASSSNRGGQETQYF.

This clonotype turned up a few times. The chain couples TRBV6-2 or TRBV6-3 to TRBJ1-2; TRBD1 agrees at 9 bases. The germline gives CDR1 MNHEY, CDR2 SVGEGT. This CDR3 is built from 13 residues. After removal of 8 bases from V and 4 bases from J, the junction contained 5 bases not matched to a gene. CDR3 residues: CASGDREPYGYTF. In DNA, the CDR3 is TGTGCCAGCGGGGACAGGGAGCCCTATGGCTACACCTTC.

The chain employs TRBV24-1 and TRBJ1-5; no firm D call. Germline values: CDR1 KGHDR, CDR2 SFDVKD. Trimming left V 4 bases short and J 7 bases short, with 13 bases between. The CDR3 contains 14 residues. The CDR3 DNA reads as TGTGCCACCAGTGAGGGAGGGTGGCTGCAGCCCCAGCATTTT. Translating gives CATSEGGWLQPQHF.

The J gene is TRBJ2-1, the V gene TRBV5-6; TRBD1 might be the D (5 bases). The DNA end lines up better with TRBJ2-7; the J call may be wrong. This CDR3 has 14 amino acids. Per the germline V gene, CDR1 is SGHDT and CDR2 is YYEEEE. As DNA, the CDR3 is TGTGCCAGCAGCCCACGTGGGGCCCACAATGAGCAGTACTTC. Protein sequence: CASSPRGAHNEQYF.

This clonotype showed up just a few times. The V call is TRBV29-1, the J call TRBJ1-2; TRBD1 matches 8 bases. The trim removed 5 bases at V and 0 bases at J, leaving 8 bases unmatched. The CDR3 is 15 residues long. The V gene's germline CDR1 is SQVTM and CDR2 ANQGSEA. This chain's CDR3 is CSVRQGKGSNYGYTF. In DNA, the CDR3 is TGCAGCGTTCGACAGGGGAAGGGATCTAACTATGGCTACACCTTC. Full variable domain (rest looked up from reference TRBV29-1 and TRBJ1-2): SAVISQKPSRDICQRGTSLTIQCQVDSQVTMMFWYRQQPGQSLTLIATANQGSEATYESGFVIDKFPISRPNLTFSTLTVSNMSPEDSSIYLCSVRQGKGSNYGYTFGSGTRLTVV.

This clonotype has more than one count but fewer than ten. The rearrangement joins TRBV28 to TRBJ1-2; TRBD1 matches at 11 bases. This CDR3 has 14 residues. CDR1 is MDHEN and CDR2 is SYDVKM in the germline V gene. V dropped 2 bases and J dropped 8; count of bases not matched to a gene: 4. The CDR3 DNA is TGTGCCAGCAGTTTAGGAGGGACAGGGGGGGGCTACACCTTC. It codes for CASSLGGTGGGYTF.

This clonotype was detected a few times. V and J are TRBV7-9 and TRBJ1-6; 8 nucleotides align to TRBD1. J was trimmed by 6 bases and V by 5 bases; bases with no gene match: 9. The CDR3 totals 16 residues. Germline CDR1 SEHNR, CDR2 FQNEAQ (reference sequence). The CDR3 here is CASSTTGQGVNSPLHF. The CDR3 nucleotides read TGTGCCAGCAGCACAACAGGACAGGGCGTTAATTCACCCCTCCACTTT.

This clonotype occurred a few times. The chain uses TRBV4-1 and TRBJ2-3, with D possibly matching TRBD1 (6 bases). The CDR3 contains 16 residues. Germline-derived CDR1 and CDR2 are MGHRA and YSYEKL. Trimming left V 2 bases short and J 3 bases short, with 15 bases between. Written as DNA, the CDR3 is TGCGCCAGCAGCCAATCCGTGGGGGCCGGTACAGATACGCAGTATTTT. Translation: CASSQSVGAGTDTQYF.

The chain joins TRBV4-1 to TRBJ2-1; no firm D call. This CDR3 has 15 amino acids. Between the trimmed V and J ends, which lost 6 bases and 9 bases, there was a span of 21 bases. Germline assignment: CDR1 MGHRA and CDR2 YSYEKL. The CDR3 reads CASRPNTLRTTEQFF. The CDR3 coding sequence is TGCGCCAGCAGACCGAATACTCTCAGGACCACTGAGCAGTTCTTC.

This clonotype was detected only a few times. At one boundary the junction diverges from the germline segment, which might be a read error. This chain links TRBV9 with TRBJ1-2; D ambiguous. CDR3 length: 14 residues. Germline values: CDR1 SGDLS, CDR2 YYNGEE. CDR3: CTSSADPGYYGYTF. In DNA, the CDR3 is TGTACCAGCAGCGCGGACCCGGGGTACTATGGCTACACCTTC.

V and J are TRBV20-1 and TRBJ1-5, with D perhaps TRBD1 (5 bases). This CDR3 has 14 amino acids. The V gene's germline CDR1 is DFQATT and CDR2 SNEGSKA (reference sequence). Trimming removed 0 bases at V and 7 bases at J, with 13 bases between. The CDR3 nucleotides read TGCAGTGCTAGAGAAATAGGGGTGCGGCAGCCCCAGCATTTT. Translated: CSAREIGVRQPQHF.

The rearrangement joins TRBV4-2 to TRBJ2-3; 8 positions match TRBD2. Germline V gene data show CDR1 as LGHNA and CDR2 as YNFKEQ. The CDR3 has 17 residues. The V gene end was trimmed by 0 bases and the J gene end by 3 bases; junction bases not matched to a gene: 8. This chain's CDR3 is CASSQDLLSGRTDTQYF. The CDR3 bases are TGTGCCAGCAGCCAAGATTTATTGAGCGGGAGAACAGATACGCAGTATTTT.

The chain employs TRBV19 and TRBJ1-2; 11 positions match TRBD1. The CDR3 is 15 residues long. The germline gives CDR1 LNHDA, CDR2 SQIVND (reference sequence). V gave up 5 bases and J gave up 8 bases; unmatched junction bases: 10. Here the CDR3 reads CASSVPGQGVTGYTF. The CDR3 bases are TGTGCCAGTAGTGTACCGGGACAGGGGGTGACAGGCTACACCTTC.

Concerning this clonotype: At one end the junction does not follow the germline gene, possibly because of a read error. The chain links TRBV7-8 to TRBJ1-5; a weak D match, TRBD1 (5 bases). The CDR3 is 15 residues long. The V gene's germline CDR1 is SGHVS and CDR2 FQNEAQ. In DNA form, the CDR3 reads TGTGCCAGCAGCTTAAGTGGGGGGAGCAATCTGCCCCAGCATTTT. Translation: CASSLSGGSNLPQHF.

A few counts support this clonotype. The rearrangement links TRBV12-3 or TRBV12-4 to TRBJ2-7; 7 nucleotides agree with TRBD2. CDR3 length equals 14 residues. The trim removed 3 bases at V and 6 bases at J, leaving 8 bases unmatched. Here the CDR3 reads CASSFVGGSLEQYF. DNA for the CDR3: TGTGCCAGCAGTTTTGTGGGAGGGTCTCTCGAGCAGTACTTC.

The chain uses TRBV20-1 and TRBJ1-1; TRBD1 matches 10 bases. The V gene end was trimmed by 6 bases and the J gene end by 0 bases; junction bases not matched to a gene: 16. In germline, CDR1 is DFQATT, CDR2 SNEGSKA (reference sequence). This CDR3 spans 18 amino acids. This CDR3 is CSAPISGTGDPMNTEAFF. In nucleotides, the CDR3 is TGCAGTGCACCAATCTCCGGGACAGGGGATCCCATGAACACTGAAGCTTTCTTT.

This clonotype has a handful of counts. This chain joins TRBV9 and TRBJ2-7, with 8 bases identical to TRBD1. The CDR3 has 16 amino acids. V was clipped by 2 bases and J by 7 bases; unmatched bases: 14. Per the germline V gene, CDR1 is SGDLS and CDR2 is YYNGEE. The CDR3 DNA sequence: TGTGCCAGCAGCGTCCGACAGGGGCCTTGGGGGGAGGAGCAGTACTTC. Protein: CASSVRQGPWGEEQYF.

The chain has TRBV7-9 and TRBJ2-5; D unresolved. Near its end, the DNA agrees better with TRBJ2-7, so the J call may be wrong. CDR1 and CDR2 (germline): SEHNR, FQNEAQ (reference sequence). The CDR3 contains 15 residues. The CDR3, as DNA: TGTGCCAGCAGCCCCCGTGATTGGGTTCGATACGAGCAGTACTTC. This codes for CASSPRDWVRYEQYF.